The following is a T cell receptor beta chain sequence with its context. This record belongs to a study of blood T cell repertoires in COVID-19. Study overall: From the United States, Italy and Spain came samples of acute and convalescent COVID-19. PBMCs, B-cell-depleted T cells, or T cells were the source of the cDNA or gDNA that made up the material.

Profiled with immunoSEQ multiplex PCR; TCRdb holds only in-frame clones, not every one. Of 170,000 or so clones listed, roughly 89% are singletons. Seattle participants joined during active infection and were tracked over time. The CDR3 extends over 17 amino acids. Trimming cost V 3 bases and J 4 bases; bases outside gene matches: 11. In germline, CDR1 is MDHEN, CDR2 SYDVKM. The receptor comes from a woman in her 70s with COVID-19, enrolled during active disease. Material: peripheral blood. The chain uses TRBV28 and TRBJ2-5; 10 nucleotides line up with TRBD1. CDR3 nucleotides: TGTGCCAGCAGTTTCTATGCCGGGACAGGGGCCCGAGAGACCCAGTACTTC. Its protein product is CASSFYAGTGARETQYF.